This TCR beta chain was recorded in a study of CD8 T cells in ankylosing spondylitis. Regarding the study as a whole: Reports of some motif variants in reactive arthritis synovial fluid and blood predate this one. A TCR beta motif made of about 8 highly homologous variants seemed typical of ankylosing spondylitis blood.

This clonotype occurred a few times. Its antigen remains unidentified. Germline V gene lookup returns CDR1 MNHEY and CDR2 SVGEGT. The CDR3 spans 15 residues. V lost 6 bases and J 4 bases, leaving 13 bases between the germline ends. Each CDR3 protein is one row after TCRdb ran MiXCR on the 5' RACE reads. This sample yields a few hundred thousand distinct CDR3 sequences, of which less than 25% are seen a single time; 3.5% belongs to the top ten. The origin of this receptor is a female donor with ankylosing spondylitis or in good health (not recorded which). The rearrangement joins TRBV6-2 or TRBV6-3 to TRBJ2-6, with a weak D call TRBD2 (6 bases). Sequencing input: blood, either unsorted or a sorted T cell fraction (not recorded which). The CDR3 DNA follows: TGTGCCAGCAGCCGGGAGCCTGGAGGGGCCAACGTCCTGACTTTC. It yields the protein CASSREPGGANVLTF.